This entry is about one T cell receptor (beta chain). The antigen is undetermined. One end of the junction varies from germline; a read error may be responsible. The CDR3 has 15 amino acids. In germline, CDR1 is MNHEY, CDR2 SVGAGI. 60 Vbeta and 13 Jbeta primers were used in PCR. Some clones are missing from TCRdb's copy, which holds only in-frame ones; the method was immunoSEQ multiplex PCR. The data contain fewer than 200,000 clones, around 79% of them singletons. This sample was taken from a study of cytomegalovirus exposure and HLA in healthy donors. Study summary: A previous analysis identified about 110 million unique TCR beta sequences derived from 180 million or so T cells.

Each donor was healthy, and each was a bone marrow donor. General study points: Reports state that TCR beta sequences accurately predicted most subjects' HLA-A and HLA-B alleles.

The V call is TRBV6-5, the J call TRBJ2-6; TRBD1 might be the D (5 bases). Sequenced sample: PBMCs. The source is a man between 35 and 55 years old in good health and CMV-seropositive. CDR3 sequence (DNA): TGTGCCAGCAGTTACTCGTCAGGTGGGGCCAACGGCCTGACTTTC. This sequence encodes CASSYSSGGANGLTF.